This passage covers 10 T cell receptor beta chains from one sample sequenced in a study of T-cell reconstitution after alpha-beta-depleted transplantation in children. Unique molecular identifiers featured in how the TCRbeta library was prepared. MiXCR, applied by TCRdb to the PCR reads, yields one record per CDR3 protein. The table has about 540,000 distinct CDR3 sequences, 25% to 30% seen once. The sequenced sample was PBMCs, obtained before TCRalphabeta/CD19-depleted stem cell transplant. These receptors came from a boy younger than two with Wiskott-Aldrich syndrome, due to receive a stem cell transplant.

This clonotype was counted between two and nine times. The chain combines TRBV9 with TRBJ2-3; D remains unclear. Trimming pared 6 bases from V and 2 bases from J, leaving 13 bases between. Per the germline V gene, CDR1 is SGDLS and CDR2 is YYNGEE. CDR3 length equals 14 residues. DNA for the CDR3: TGTGCCAGCATCGACTGGCCCCCCACAGATACGCAGTATTTT. This codes for CASIDWPPTDTQYF.

This chain links TRBV20-1 with TRBJ1-4; tentative D call: TRBD1 (5 bases). The CDR3 has 15 residues. Per the germline V gene, CDR1 is DFQATT and CDR2 is SNEGSKA (reference sequence). V lost 2 bases and J 2 bases, leaving 12 bases between the germline ends. CDR3: CSARPPGLTNEKLFF. The CDR3, as DNA: TGCAGTGCTAGACCCCCAGGGTTGACTAATGAAAAACTGTTTTTT.

V gene TRBV3-1 combines with J gene TRBJ2-5, with TRBD2 matching over 7 bases. The CDR3 extends over 18 amino acids. Germline values: CDR1 LGHDT, CDR2 YNNKEL (reference sequence). Losses at the gene ends were 1 base for V and 1 base for J; bases not matched to a gene: 12. CDR3 nucleotides: TGTGCCAGCAGCCAAGGTGGATTTTGGGGGACTACCCAAGAGACCCAGTACTTC. This sequence encodes CASSQGGFWGTTQETQYF.

J is TRBJ2-3 and V is TRBV5-1; D uncertain. V was trimmed by 4 bases and J by 0 bases, leaving 9 bases between them. Germline V gene lookup returns CDR1 SGHRS and CDR2 YFSETQ. This CDR3 contains 14 residues. CDR3 DNA: TGCGCCAGCAGCCTCCTCGACAGCACAGATACGCAGTATTTT. This sequence encodes CASSLLDSTDTQYF.

The chain employs TRBV24-1 and TRBJ2-7; tentative D call: TRBD1 (7 bases). The CDR3 consists of 15 residues. Germline assignment: CDR1 KGHDR and CDR2 SFDVKD. The V and J ends lost 4 bases and 7 bases respectively, with 19 bases between them. In nucleotides, the CDR3 is TGTGCCACCAGTGACAGACAGGGAGGAAAAGTAGAGCAGTACTTC. This sequence encodes CATSDRQGGKVEQYF.

This chain connects TRBV4-2 to TRBJ2-4, with D perhaps assigned TRBD1 or TRBD2 (6 bases each). V lost 3 bases and J lost 5, with 23 bases in between. The CDR3 is 18 amino acids. Germline V gene lookup returns CDR1 LGHNA and CDR2 YNFKEQ. CDR3: CASSHQLVGGAMENIQYF. The CDR3, as DNA: TGTGCCAGCAGCCACCAACTAGTGGGGGGCGCGATGGAAAACATTCAGTACTTC.

The chain recombines TRBV5-1 with TRBJ2-1, with 9 bases identical to TRBD2. The CDR3 totals 15 residues. Germline lookup yields CDR1 SGHRS and CDR2 YFSETQ. The ends lost 4 bases at V and 3 bases at J; junction bases unmatched: 5. The CDR3 DNA reads TGCGCCAGCAGCCAAGCGGGAGGTAACTACAATGAGCAGTTCTTC. This sequence encodes CASSQAGGNYNEQFF.

The chain joins TRBV11-2 to TRBJ2-5, with a possible D match to TRBD2 (5 bases). The ends were cut back, 5 bases at V and 4 bases at J, with 8 bases in the middle. The CDR3 runs to 12 residues. CDR1 is SGHAT and CDR2 is FQNNGV in the germline V gene. The CDR3 is CASSTAGETQYF. The CDR3 coding sequence is TGTGCCAGCAGCACGGCGGGAGAGACCCAGTACTTC.

The chain has TRBV9 and TRBJ2-5, with no clear D. This CDR3 has 14 amino acids. Germline-derived CDR1 and CDR2 are SGDLS and YYNGEE. Trimming pared 0 bases from V and 5 bases from J, leaving 11 bases between. The CDR3 protein is CASSVEARPETQYF. CDR3 bases: TGTGCCAGCAGCGTAGAGGCTCGACCGGAGACCCAGTACTTC. The complete variable domain, with remaining parts taken from reference TRBV9 and TRBJ2-5, reads DSGVTQTPKHLITATGQRVTLRCSPRSGDLSVYWYQQSLDQGLQFLIQYYNGEERAKGNILERFSAQQFPDLHSELNLSSLELGDSALYFCASSVEARPETQYFGPGTRLLVL.

Only a few counts were recorded for this clonotype. The chain combines TRBV29-1 with TRBJ2-5; possibly TRBD2 for D (5 bases). Trimming removed 3 bases at V and 6 bases at J, with 14 bases between. Germline CDR1 and CDR2: SQVTM and ANQGSEA. This CDR3 spans 13 amino acids. Written as DNA, the CDR3 is TGCAGCGTTGATGAAGGGAGTATAAAGACCCAGTACTTC. Amino acid sequence: CSVDEGSIKTQYF.